The rows below give T cell receptor beta chains drawn from one sample of a study of blood T cell repertoires in COVID-19. Method: immunoSEQ multiplex PCR; TCRdb's copy keeps in-frame clones and lacks some. The sample holds around 230,000 clones, about 81% seen once. Material: peripheral blood. The receptor set was obtained from a woman in her sixties or seventies with active or convalescent COVID-19. Each CDR3 is given with its conserved first and last residue. The D gene is left open where the match is weak. Clone size, where shown, is once, few, many, or a class for clones that have expanded.

TRBJ2-5 | TRBD1 | - | TRBV6-6 | CASSHAGTGQETQYF | TGTGCCAGCAGCCATGCCGGGACAGGGCAAGAGACCCAGTACTTC
TRBJ1-1 | TRBD1 | - | TRBV27 | CASSLNRGLNTEAFF | TGTGCCAGCAGTTTAAACAGGGGCTTGAACACTGAAGCTTTCTTT
TRBJ2-1 | TRBD1 | once | TRBV11-2 | CASSLDMGQFGSYNEQFF | TGTGCCAGCAGCTTAGATATGGGACAGTTTGGCTCCTACAATGAGCAGTTCTTC
TRBJ1-1 | TRBD1 | few | TRBV18 | CASSPPGTGGRNTEAFF | TGTGCCAGCTCTCCCCCGGGGACAGGGGGCCGGAACACTGAAGCTTTCTTT
TRBJ1-5 | - | - | TRBV5-1 | CASRPGTEGQPQHF | TGCGCCAGCAGACCCGGGACGGAGGGCCAGCCCCAGCATTTT
TRBJ2-1 | TRBD2 | - | TRBV3-1/TRBV3-2 | CASRHSGGAKGHEQFF | TGTGCCAGCAGACATAGCGGGGGGGCTAAGGGTCATGAGCAGTTCTTC
TRBJ1-5 | - | few | TRBV7-2 | CASSLGFTDQPQHF | TGTGCCAGCAGCTTAGGCTTCACGGATCAGCCCCAGCATTTT
TRBJ1-4 | TRBD1 | - | TRBV18 | CASSPTTGATNEKLFF | TGTGCCAGCTCACCGACTACAGGGGCGACTAATGAAAAACTGTTTTTT
TRBJ1-5 | - | - | TRBV6-2/TRBV6-3 | CASSYARNSNQPQHF | TGTGCCAGCAGTTACGCGCGGAATAGCAATCAGCCCCAGCATTTT
TRBJ2-7 | - | - | TRBV10-2 | CASNPPGAPYEQYF | TGCGCCAGCAACCCGCCTGGAGCCCCCTACGAGCAGTACTTC
TRBJ1-3 | - | - | TRBV6-5 | CASSLGHSGNTIYF | TGTGCCAGCAGCCTGGGACACTCTGGAAACACCATATATTTT
TRBJ2-7 | - | - | TRBV7-9 | CASSSLVYEQYF | TGTGCCAGCAGCTCACTAGTCTACGAGCAGTACTTC
TRBJ2-1 | - | few | TRBV7-9 | CASSGGGTVDNEQFF | TGTGCCAGCAGCGGAGGGGGGACAGTAGACAATGAGCAGTTCTTC
TRBJ1-2 | TRBD1 | - | TRBV27 | CASSPGTGGIGYGYTF | TGTGCCAGCAGCCCCGGGACAGGGGGAATAGGCTATGGCTACACCTTC
TRBJ1-3 | - | - | TRBV6-6 | CASLRQFSGNTIYF | TGTGCCAGCCTGAGACAGTTCTCTGGAAACACCATATATTTT
TRBJ2-2 | TRBD1 | - | TRBV7-2 | CASSLGQGNTGELFF | TGTGCCAGCAGCCTCGGACAGGGAAACACCGGGGAGCTGTTTTTT